This T cell receptor beta chain was profiled in a study of shared clonotypes between healthy human individuals. Study-level findings and limits: Four donors showed sharing of around 5% of naive CD4 clonotypes. Among the subsets, naive ones generally showed larger estimated richness than memory ones.

In the case of this clone: Its antigen is unidentified.

This CDR3 comprises 13 residues. CDR1 and CDR2 from the germline V gene are MNHEY and SMNVEV (reference sequence). V shed 6 bases and J shed 2 bases, with 11 bases lying between them. A CD45RA-negative memory subset and a CD45RA+ naive subset were separated from the CD4+ cells. Replicate PCRs run on sorted subsets employed 150 to 250 ng DNA, some 33,000 T cell genomes. Profiling relied on immunoSEQ multiplex PCR, and the TCRdb table lists in-frame clones only, not all of them. This sample has more than 550,000 clones; roughly two thirds occur once, and the top ten carry approximately 1.7%. The chain links TRBV27 to TRBJ2-7; D perhaps matches TRBD1 (5 bases). The sample taken for sequencing was memory CD4+ T cells sorted from blood. Subset of the sample: CD45RA-negative fraction. The sequence derives from a woman under 40 in good health. CDR3 DNA: TGTGCCAGCAGCCTGACAGAAACCTACGAGCAGTACTTC. It codes for CASSLTETYEQYF.